The 20 T cell receptor beta chains given below trace back to one sample, sequenced in a study of T cell changes during pregnancy in multiple sclerosis. Only in-frame clones appear in the TCRdb table, and some are missing; sequencing was by immunoSEQ multiplex PCR. The sample consists of 90,000 to 95,000 clones, about 94% of them appearing once. Specimen: peripheral blood, collected in the third trimester of pregnancy. The receptor set was obtained from a female donor with multiple sclerosis, enrolled in a pregnancy study.

As for this clone: A read error may produce the germline difference seen at one junction end. V usage is TRBV5-6 and J usage is TRBJ1-2; tentative D call: TRBD1 (5 bases). The CDR3 consists of 14 residues. The V gene's germline CDR1 is SGHDT and CDR2 YYEEEE. The CDR3 DNA reads TGTGCCAGCAGCTTCTCCTCAGCCGGGACTCCCCCTCAATTC. Translated, it gives CASSFSSAGTPPQF.

The V gene is TRBV6-6, the J gene TRBJ2-7; tentatively, D is TRBD2 (6 bases). This CDR3 has 12 amino acids. Germline V CDR1 and CDR2: MNHNY, SVGAGI (reference sequence). V shed 6 bases and J shed 6 bases, with 12 bases lying between them. The CDR3 DNA follows: TGTGCCAGCAGCCCGACTAGTTCCGAGCAGTACTTC. Translation gives CASSPTSSEQYF.

This sequence joins TRBV7-2 and TRBJ2-2; 7 nucleotides agree with TRBD2. This CDR3 contains 16 residues. Looked up from germline, CDR1 is SGHTA and CDR2 is FQGNSA. J lost 4 bases, V lost 1 base, and 6 bases had no gene match. The CDR3 sequence: CASSLVTSAPTGELFF. The CDR3 nucleotides are TGTGCCAGCAGCTTAGTTACTAGCGCTCCCACCGGGGAGCTGTTTTTT.

The chain links TRBV5-6 to TRBJ1-5; D unclear. This CDR3 has 16 amino acids. The germline V and J ends were trimmed by 0 bases and 0 bases, with 10 bases remaining between them. Germline V gene data show CDR1 as SGHDT and CDR2 as YYEEEE. CDR3 in amino acids: CASSLGGGGSNQPQHF. The CDR3 DNA sequence: TGTGCCAGCAGCTTGGGAGGTGGAGGTAGCAATCAGCCCCAGCATTTT.

The V call is TRBV19, the J call TRBJ2-3, with TRBD2 as a possible D gene (5 bases). The CDR3 sequence is 17 residues long. Germline V gene lookup returns CDR1 LNHDA and CDR2 SQIVND (reference sequence). With 5 bases removed from V and 6 bases from J, the gap between germline ends came to 24 bases. The CDR3 nucleotides are TGTGCCAGTAGTGCCCTAGACTCGCCTAGCCCTCCCGATACGCAGTATTTT. This codes for CASSALDSPSPPDTQYF.

This chain uses TRBV28 with TRBJ2-3; 9 bases line up with TRBD2. The germline V gene encodes CDR1 MDHEN and CDR2 SYDVKM. The CDR3 totals 16 residues. Losses at the gene ends were 5 bases for V and 2 bases for J; bases not matched to a gene: 8. In DNA form, the CDR3 reads TGTGCCAGCAGTCTAACTAGCGGGTTACACACAGATACGCAGTATTTT. Protein: CASSLTSGLHTDTQYF.

The rearrangement uses TRBV9 and TRBJ2-7; D might be TRBD1 (6 bases). The CDR3 spans 14 residues. The V and J ends lost 2 bases and 2 bases respectively, with 11 bases between them. CDR1 and CDR2 from the germline V gene are SGDLS and YYNGEE. The CDR3 region has the DNA TGTGCCAGCAGCGTTGGGGCAGGGGCCTACGAGCAGTACTTC. It yields the protein CASSVGAGAYEQYF.

V and J are TRBV28 and TRBJ1-2; D call uncertain. Germline CDR1 MDHEN, CDR2 SYDVKM. This CDR3 is built from 15 residues. Trimming shortened V by 7 bases and J by 7 bases, and 22 bases separated the two germline ends. The CDR3 bases are TGTGCCAGCATCACTCTAAGGAGAGGGCAGCCTGGCTACACCTTC. Translating gives CASITLRRGQPGYTF.

CDR3 sequence (DNA): TGTGCCAGCTCACCCCTAAGGACAGGGCAATTAACCAAAAACATTCAGTACTTC. Translation gives CASSPLRTGQLTKNIQYF. The chain is built from TRBV18 and TRBJ2-4; TRBD1 aligns across 8 bases. This CDR3 contains 18 residues. With 3 bases clipped from V and 2 bases from J, the junction kept 12 bases outside the gene matches. Per the germline V gene, CDR1 is KGHSH and CDR2 is LQKENI.

This clone was counted a single time. V usage is TRBV11-2 and J usage is TRBJ2-7, with D perhaps matching TRBD1 (7 bases). Per the germline V gene, CDR1 is SGHAT and CDR2 is FQNNGV. The CDR3 contains 15 residues. V was shortened by 2 bases and J by 9 bases, with 20 bases between the two germline ends. CDR3 region: CASSLWGRTGDGQYF. The CDR3 nucleotides are TGTGCCAGCAGCTTATGGGGGAGGACAGGCGACGGGCAGTACTTC.

This chain joins TRBV28 and TRBJ1-1; D is uncertain. V lost 3 bases and J lost 4, with 12 bases in between. Germline assignment: CDR1 MDHEN and CDR2 SYDVKM. The CDR3 is made up of 14 amino acids. CDR3 sequence (DNA): TGTGCCAGCAGTTTGAAACCTGGGAGCACTGAAGCTTTCTTT. Its protein is CASSLKPGSTEAFF.

In the case of this clone: A junction boundary mismatches the germline segment, possibly from a read error. The chain uses TRBV4-1 and TRBJ1-4, with 7 bases identical to TRBD1. CDR3 size: 12 residues. Germline V gene sequence: CDR1 MGHRA, CDR2 YSYEKL. CDR3 sequence reads: CASSQMEPGTDF. The CDR3 DNA sequence: TGCGCCAGCAGCCAAATGGAGCCCGGGACAGACTTT.

This chain links TRBV5-4 with TRBJ2-1; 7 positions agree with TRBD2. CDR3 length: 14 amino acids. V lost 6 bases to trimming and J lost 4 bases; unmatched junction nucleotides: 7. The V gene's germline CDR1 is SGHNT and CDR2 YYREEE (reference sequence). In DNA form, the CDR3 reads TGTGCCAGCAACTTAGCGGGCACTTACAATGAGCAGTTCTTC. Protein product: CASNLAGTYNEQFF.

In this sample, this clone turned up a few times. In DNA, the CDR3 is TGTGCCAGCAGTAAGCACGGACAGGGGAGGGGCAATCAGCCCCAGCATTTT. Protein product: CASSKHGQGRGNQPQHF. The rearrangement links TRBV2 to TRBJ1-5; 9 bases match TRBD1. With V trimmed by 5 bases and J by 2 bases, 10 bases remained unmatched. From germline, CDR1 is SNHLY and CDR2 FYNNEI. This CDR3 is 17 amino acids long.

This chain links TRBV19 with TRBJ1-5, with 9 bases aligning to TRBD1. Trimming took 7 bases from V and 5 from J; bases not matched to a gene: 15. Germline values: CDR1 LNHDA, CDR2 SQIVND (reference sequence). The CDR3 runs 17 residues. This CDR3 is CASKAGPLRQGDQPQHF. CDR3 nucleotides: TGTGCCAGTAAGGCCGGTCCCCTTAGACAGGGGGATCAGCCCCAGCATTTT.

This clone was counted once. V and J are TRBV9 and TRBJ2-7, with 12 bases fitting TRBD1. Germline V gene lookup returns CDR1 SGDLS and CDR2 YYNGEE. The CDR3 runs 16 residues. Trimming cost V 5 bases and J 4 bases; bases outside gene matches: 10. The chain's CDR3 is CASSAGPGQGAYEQYF. For the CDR3, the DNA is TGTGCCAGCAGTGCTGGTCCGGGACAGGGGGCGTACGAGCAGTACTTC.

The DNA of the CDR3 is TGTGCCAGCTGGGGCTCTGAAGCTTTCTTT. It is translated as CASWGSEAFF. This sequence joins TRBV2 and TRBJ1-1; TRBD1 is a possible D gene (5 bases). This CDR3 is 10 amino acids long. V lost 8 bases, J lost 6 bases, and 7 bases lay in between. The germline gives CDR1 SNHLY, CDR2 FYNNEI.

The J gene is TRBJ2-7, the V gene TRBV19; D is ambiguous. V was clipped by 4 bases and J by 3 bases, with 10 bases between them. The CDR3 sequence is 13 residues long. In germline, CDR1 is LNHDA, CDR2 SQIVND (reference sequence). The CDR3 DNA reads TGTGCCAGTAGTACGAATCCTAACTACGAGCAGTACTTC. Protein product: CASSTNPNYEQYF.

V and J are TRBV7-9 and TRBJ1-2; 8 nucleotides line up with TRBD1. Germline V gene data show CDR1 as SEHNR and CDR2 as FQNEAQ (reference sequence). V was pared by 1 base and J by 8 bases, with 0 bases of the junction left unmatched. The CDR3 contains 12 residues. CDR3 loop: CASSLGDRGYTF. The CDR3 bases are TGTGCCAGCAGCTTAGGGGACAGGGGCTACACCTTC.

J is TRBJ2-2 and V is TRBV5-4, with 14 bases aligning to TRBD2. The J segment lost 4 bases and the V segment lost 0 bases, leaving 5 bases of the junction unmatched. This CDR3 region has 18 residues. Germline CDR1 SGHNT, CDR2 YYREEE (reference sequence). CDR3 coding DNA: TGTGCCAGCAGCTTGGGACTAGCGGGAGGGCCGGGCACCGGGGAGCTGTTTTTT. This translates into CASSLGLAGGPGTGELFF. Complete variable domain (other parts from reference TRBV5-4 and TRBJ2-2): ETGVTQSPTHLIKTRGQQVTLRCSSQSGHNTVSWYQQALGQGPQFIFQYYREEENGRGNFPPRFSGLQFPNYSSELNVNALELDDSALYLCASSLGLAGGPGTGELFFGEGSRLTVL.